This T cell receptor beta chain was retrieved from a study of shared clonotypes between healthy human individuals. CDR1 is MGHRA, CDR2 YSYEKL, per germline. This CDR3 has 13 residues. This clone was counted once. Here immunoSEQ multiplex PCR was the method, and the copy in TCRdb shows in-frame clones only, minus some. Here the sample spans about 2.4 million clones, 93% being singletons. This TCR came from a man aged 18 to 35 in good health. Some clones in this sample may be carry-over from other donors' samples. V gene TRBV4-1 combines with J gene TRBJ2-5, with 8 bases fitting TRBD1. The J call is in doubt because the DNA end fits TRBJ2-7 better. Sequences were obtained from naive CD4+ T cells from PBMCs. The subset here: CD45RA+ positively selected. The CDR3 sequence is CASSQVTGAEQYF. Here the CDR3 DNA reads TGCGCCAGCAGCCAGGTGACAGGGGCCGAGCAGTACTTC.